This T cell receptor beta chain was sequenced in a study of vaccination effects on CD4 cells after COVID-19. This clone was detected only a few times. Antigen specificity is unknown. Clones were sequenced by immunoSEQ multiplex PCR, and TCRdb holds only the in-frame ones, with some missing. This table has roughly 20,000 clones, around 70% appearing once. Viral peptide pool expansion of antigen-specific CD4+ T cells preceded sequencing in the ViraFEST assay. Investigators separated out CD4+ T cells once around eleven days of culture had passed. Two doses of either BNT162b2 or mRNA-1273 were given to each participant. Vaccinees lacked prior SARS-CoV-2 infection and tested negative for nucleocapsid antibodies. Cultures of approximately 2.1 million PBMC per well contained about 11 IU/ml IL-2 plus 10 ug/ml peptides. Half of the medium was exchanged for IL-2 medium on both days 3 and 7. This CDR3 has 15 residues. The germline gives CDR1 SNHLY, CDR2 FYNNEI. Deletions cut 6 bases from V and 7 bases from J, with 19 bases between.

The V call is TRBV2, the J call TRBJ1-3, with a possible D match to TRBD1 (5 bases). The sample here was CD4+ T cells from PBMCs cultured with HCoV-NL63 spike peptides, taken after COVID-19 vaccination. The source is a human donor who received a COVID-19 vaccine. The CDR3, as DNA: TGTGCCAGCAGCGACCTGGCGGGGCGTGGGAACACCATATATTTT. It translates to CASSDLAGRGNTIYF.